This record concerns one T cell receptor beta chain sequence. TCRdb processed the 5' RACE reads anew with MiXCR; each CDR3 protein has one entry. The data show roughly 480,000 distinct CDR3 sequences, 24% seen once. The data were taken from a study of identical twins. The same sample was also studied in work on T cells expressing NK-cell markers. This second study notes: Sorting of alpha-beta TCR T cells alone was achieved in several experiments with an anti-gamma-delta TCR antibody.

The specimen was CD4+ T cells sorted from blood. The TCR was taken from a woman in her late teens or twenties in good health.

The CDR3 DNA reads as TGTGCCAGCAGTTACACGGGGACACCTTCCTATGGCTACACCTTC. Translating it yields CASSYTGTPSYGYTF. This chain uses TRBV6-5 with TRBJ1-2; TRBD1 might be the D (6 bases). This CDR3 is 15 amino acids long. Looked up from germline, CDR1 is MNHEY and CDR2 is SVGAGI. V gave up 2 bases and J gave up 4 bases, with 14 bases separating them.